The T cell receptor (beta chain) under discussion was sequenced for a study of cytomegalovirus exposure and HLA in healthy donors. General observations from the study: Most CMV-associated TCR beta chains were later found to appear HLA-restricted. Earlier findings revealed that most TCR beta V segments proved productive either about 87% or about 30% of the time. When analyzed later, the rates of TCR association showed variation by HLA locus, with DRB1 the most and HLA-C the fewest.

In the case of this clone: Its antigen is not known.

The CDR3 length is 16 residues. CDR1 and CDR2 (germline): SEHNR, FQNEAQ (reference sequence). After removal of 5 bases from V and 2 bases from J, the junction contained 5 bases not matched to a gene. 60 Vbeta and 13 Jbeta primers were used in PCR. Generated by immunoSEQ multiplex PCR, the TCRdb table keeps only in-frame clones and is missing some. The sample lists about 140,000 clones, 75% to 80% occurring once. The chain is built from TRBV7-9 and TRBJ2-1; 11 bases map to TRBD1. Material for sequencing was PBMCs. The receptor's source is a woman in her late teens or twenties in good health and CMV-seropositive. Written as DNA, the CDR3 is TGTGCCAGCAGCGCCAGGACAGGGGGCGCCTACAATGAGCAGTTCTTC. It translates to CASSARTGGAYNEQFF.